This T cell receptor (beta chain) came from a study of breast tumors, draining lymph nodes, adjacent tissues. Findings and limits, study-wide: Tumor T cell lymph node origin was a supported hypothesis, not proven. Compared with basal-like, luminal-like tumors shared significantly more repertoire with nontumor tissue. Findings are consistent with lymph node origin and intratumoral expansion of most tumor T cells. Tumor repertoires ranked between lymph nodes and nontumor tissue in diversity, with V and J gene preferences.

Each CDR3 protein is one row after TCRdb ran MiXCR on the multiplex PCR reads. In the table there are some 230,000 distinct CDR3 sequences, less than 45% of which are singletons. Breast cancer patients provided tissue from their axillary draining lymph nodes. This clonotype was seen many times. The antigen is undetermined. The V end lost 0 bases, the J end lost 2 bases, and 10 bases lay between the germline ends. CDR3 length equals 15 residues. Germline V gene data show CDR1 as SGHVS and CDR2 as FQNEAQ. The sequence was obtained from a female donor with breast cancer. Some clones in this sample may be carry-over from other donors' samples. The sequencing sample was made of axillary lymph node tissue. V is TRBV7-8 and J is TRBJ2-5; D is ambiguous. The CDR3, as DNA: TGTGCCAGCAGCTTAGCGTGGCCTGTTCAAGAGACCCAGTACTTC. This codes for CASSLAWPVQETQYF.